These 10 T cell receptor beta chains originate from one sample sequenced in a study of OX40 agonist ivuxolimab in advanced cancers. Data came from immunoSEQ multiplex PCR; TCRdb stores just in-frame clones and leaves some out. The repertoire holds about 62,000 clones, over 80% seen once, with 3.7% in the top ten. The sample consisted of CD4+ or CD8+ T cells sorted from blood, taken in a trial of the OX40 agonist ivuxolimab. All receptors derive from an adult with an advanced solid tumor such as melanoma, head and neck, liver or kidney cancer.

The chain couples TRBV20-1 to TRBJ1-2; no definite D call. Trimming pared 0 bases from V and 5 bases from J, leaving 4 bases between. From germline, CDR1 is DFQATT and CDR2 SNEGSKA (reference sequence). This CDR3 is 11 amino acids long. CDR3 sequence reads: CSARDRYGYTF. CDR3 nucleotide sequence: TGCAGTGCTAGAGATCGATATGGCTACACCTTC.

The CDR3 loop is CASTYRQGYEQYF. CDR3 sequence (DNA): TGTGCCAGCACCTACCGACAGGGATACGAGCAGTACTTC. V is TRBV6-1 and J is TRBJ2-7; 7 bases are shared with TRBD1. Germline-derived CDR1 and CDR2 are MNHNS and SASEGT. V shed 7 bases and J 4 bases; nucleotides not matched to a gene: 7. The CDR3 totals 13 residues.

This rearrangement joins TRBV5-1 to TRBJ2-5; the D gene could be TRBD1 or TRBD2 (5 bases each). The CDR3 totals 14 residues. Looked up from germline, CDR1 is SGHRS and CDR2 is YFSETQ. Trimming cost V 3 bases and J 11 bases, with 20 bases left between them. CDR3 protein: CASSSDTGYGEQYF. CDR3 sequence (DNA): TGCGCCAGCAGCTCCGATACAGGTTACGGGGAGCAGTACTTC.

The chain employs TRBV7-3 and TRBJ2-1; a weak D match, TRBD1 (5 bases). V was trimmed by 5 bases and J by 4 bases, leaving 9 bases between them. The CDR3 has 13 amino acids. CDR1 SGHTA and CDR2 FQGTGA come from the germline V gene. Here the CDR3 reads CASSTDRYNEQFF. CDR3 DNA: TGTGCCAGCAGCACCGACAGATACAATGAGCAGTTCTTC.

The chain couples TRBV2 to TRBJ2-1; 8 bases map to TRBD2. This CDR3 is built from 15 residues. Germline V CDR1 and CDR2: SNHLY, FYNNEI. Trimming cost V 3 bases and J 10 bases; bases outside gene matches: 11. As DNA, the CDR3 is TGTGCCAGCAGTGACGGGGCTAGCGGGTCGTGGGAGCAGTTCTTC. Protein sequence: CASSDGASGSWEQFF.

This clone showed up just once. The J gene is TRBJ2-4, the V gene TRBV6-4; D not certain. This CDR3 comprises 13 residues. Germline V gene lookup returns CDR1 MRHNA and CDR2 SNTAGT. The V gene lost 6 bases and the J gene lost 9 bases, with 15 bases spanning the gap. This chain's CDR3 is CASSPSTGGIQYF. The CDR3 DNA sequence: TGTGCCAGCAGCCCCAGCACCGGTGGCATTCAGTACTTC.

This clone appeared a single time. The chain couples TRBV5-5 to TRBJ2-7; no firm D call. Trimming took 0 bases from V and 6 from J, leaving 7 bases between them. Germline V CDR1 and CDR2: SGHKS, YYEKEE (reference sequence). The CDR3 contains 12 residues. The CDR3 sequence is CASSLDGSEQYF. For the CDR3, the DNA is TGTGCCAGCAGCTTGGATGGTTCCGAGCAGTACTTC.

This chain joins TRBV2 and TRBJ2-1; 12 positions match TRBD2. The CDR3 totals 17 residues. The germline gives CDR1 SNHLY, CDR2 FYNNEI. Unmatched junction bases numbered 9, after V lost 0 bases and J lost 9 bases. The CDR3 bases are TGTGCCAGCAGTGAAGCACTAGCGGGAGGCCCCCCGGTTGAGCAGTTCTTC. Its protein product is CASSEALAGGPPVEQFF.

This clone was counted only a few times. V gene TRBV28 combines with J gene TRBJ2-7; D tentatively reads TRBD1 or TRBD2 (5 bases each). This CDR3 is 16 amino acids long. CDR1 is MDHEN, CDR2 SYDVKM, per germline. V was cut by 3 bases and J by 0 bases, with 15 bases left in between. This CDR3 is CASSFTSQGPSYEQYF. The CDR3 coding sequence is TGTGCCAGCAGTTTCACATCGCAGGGACCCTCCTACGAGCAGTACTTC. Complete variable domain (other parts from reference TRBV28 and TRBJ2-7): DVKVTQSSRYLVKRTGEKVFLECVQDMDHENMFWYRQDPGLGLRLIYFSYDVKMKEKGDIPEGYSVSREKKERFSLILESASTNQTSMYLCASSFTSQGPSYEQYFGPGTRLTVT.

This rearrangement joins TRBV5-4 to TRBJ2-3; D is uncertain. The CDR3 is 13 amino acids. Germline V gene lookup returns CDR1 SGHNT and CDR2 YYREEE (reference sequence). Trimming stripped 1 base from V and 4 bases from J, with 7 bases between. The CDR3 sequence: CASSLTGADTQYF. The CDR3 coding sequence is TGTGCCAGCAGCTTGACGGGTGCAGATACGCAGTATTTT.